The clone carrying this TCR beta chain showed up many times. The entry originates in a study of T-cell reconstitution after alpha-beta-depleted transplantation in children. It was with unique molecular identifiers that the TCRbeta library was prepared. TCRdb redid the calling of the PCR reads with MiXCR, one entry per CDR3 protein. Of approximately 120,000 distinct CDR3 sequences in the sample, about a tenth were seen once. The V and J ends lost 4 bases and 2 bases, in that order; junction bases with no gene match: 5. Germline assignment: CDR1 SQVTM and CDR2 ANQGSEA. This CDR3 has 14 amino acids. The clonotype comes from a girl in the first two years of life who had a stem cell transplant for combined immunodeficiency, so the T cells may come from the graft donor. Here the sequenced sample was PBMCs, mostly from graft donor cells, taken 180 days after TCRalphabeta/CD19-depleted stem cell transplant. The chain uses TRBV29-1 and TRBJ2-7, with 10 bases lining up with TRBD2. The CDR3 reads CSVVSLAGAYEQYF. The CDR3 coding sequence is TGCAGCGTTGTGTCCCTAGCGGGGGCCTACGAGCAGTACTTC.